These 30 T cell receptor beta chains share one sample of origin, sequenced in a study of cytomegalovirus exposure and HLA in healthy donors. Researchers ran the PCR with 60 Vbeta and 13 Jbeta primers. TCRdb's copy holds only in-frame clones and misses some; the assay was immunoSEQ multiplex PCR. The data show about 180,000 clones, 77% seen once. The source material was PBMCs. The source is a man younger than 30 in good health and CMV-seronegative.

The chain uses TRBV30 and TRBJ1-1; maybe TRBD1 (5 bases). The CDR3 has 14 residues. Trimming pared 0 bases from V and 3 bases from J, leaving 11 bases between. CDR1 and CDR2 from the germline V gene are GTSNPN and SVGIG (reference sequence). This CDR3 reads CAWSVQGRDTEAFF. The CDR3 coding sequence is TGTGCCTGGAGTGTTCAGGGAAGGGACACTGAAGCTTTCTTT.

In DNA, the CDR3 is TGTGCCAGCAGCCTACAGTACTTGAACACCGGGGAGCTGTTTTTT. This sequence encodes CASSLQYLNTGELFF. J is TRBJ2-2 and V is TRBV7-9; D call uncertain. This CDR3 contains 15 residues. Germline-derived CDR1 and CDR2 are SEHNR and FQNEAQ (reference sequence). V lost 5 bases and J 1 base, leaving 11 bases between the germline ends. The complete variable domain, with remaining parts taken from reference TRBV7-9 and TRBJ2-2, reads DTGVSQNPRHKITKRGQNVTFRCDPISEHNRLYWYRQTLGQGPEFLTYFQNEAQLEKSRLLSDRFSAERPKGSFSTLEIQRTEQGDSAMYLCASSLQYLNTGELFFGEGSRLTVL.

The gene calls are TRBV11-2 and TRBJ1-1; D is perhaps TRBD1 (5 bases). The V end lost 4 bases, the J end lost 5 bases, and 17 bases lay between the germline ends. Germline CDR1 SGHAT, CDR2 FQNNGV. The CDR3 has 15 residues. CDR3 region: CASSYGGGVGTEAFF. The CDR3 nucleotides are TGTGCCAGCAGCTACGGCGGAGGGGTAGGAACTGAAGCTTTCTTT.

The J gene is TRBJ2-7, the V gene TRBV4-2; D perhaps matches TRBD2 (6 bases). Trimming removed 3 bases at V and 2 bases at J, with 11 bases between. Per germline, CDR1 LGHNA and CDR2 YNFKEQ. CDR3 length equals 14 residues. CDR3: CASSQGEATYEQYF. The CDR3 coding sequence is TGTGCCAGCAGCCAGGGGGAGGCCACCTACGAGCAGTACTTC.

This chain joins TRBV9 and TRBJ1-2; TRBD1 matches 8 bases. V trimming: 0 bases; J trimming: 5 bases; junction bases outside the gene matches: 6. This CDR3 is built from 15 residues. Germline V gene sequence: CDR1 SGDLS, CDR2 YYNGEE. The CDR3 DNA is TGTGCCAGCAGCGTAGAAACAGGGGGAGGTTATGGCTACACCTTC. Protein sequence: CASSVETGGGYGYTF.

The genes are TRBV7-9 and TRBJ2-7; D is perhaps TRBD2 (5 bases). V was clipped by 1 base and J by 6 bases, with 10 bases between them. The CDR3 is 13 amino acids. In germline, CDR1 is SEHNR, CDR2 FQNEAQ (reference sequence). CDR3 sequence: CASSLVGGLEQYF. The CDR3 nucleotides are TGTGCCAGCAGCTTAGTCGGCGGACTCGAGCAGTACTTC.

The chain joins TRBV6-1 to TRBJ2-5, with 8 positions matching TRBD2. CDR3 length: 18 residues. Germline CDR1 MNHNS, CDR2 SASEGT. V trimming: 1 base; J trimming: 5 bases; junction bases outside the gene matches: 15. CDR3: CASSEEPRTSLTLETQYF. Here the CDR3 DNA reads TGTGCCAGCAGTGAAGAACCGAGGACTAGCCTCACACTTGAGACCCAGTACTTC.

J is TRBJ2-3 and V is TRBV4-3; 9 nucleotides agree with TRBD2. CDR3 length: 18 residues. Germline values: CDR1 LGHNA, CDR2 YSLEER. J gave up 6 bases and V 0 bases, and 13 bases lay outside the gene matches. This CDR3 reads CASSQDRIKRGAWDTQYF. CDR3 DNA: TGCGCCAGCAGCCAAGATAGGATAAAGCGGGGGGCGTGGGATACGCAGTATTTT.

The gene calls are TRBV6-5 and TRBJ2-5, with D possibly being TRBD1 (6 bases). The V and J ends lost 0 bases and 7 bases respectively, with 15 bases between them. Per germline, CDR1 MNHEY and CDR2 SVGAGI. This CDR3 comprises 15 residues. For the CDR3, the DNA is TGTGCCAGCAGTTACTCAGGGCGGACAGATGGGACCCAGTACTTC. It yields the protein CASSYSGRTDGTQYF.

The V and J genes are TRBV6-6 and TRBJ1-1; 7 positions match TRBD1. The CDR3 has 14 amino acids. V shed 5 bases, J shed 2 bases, and the junction held 5 bases outside the gene matches. Germline V CDR1 and CDR2: MNHNY, SVGAGI (reference sequence). The DNA of the CDR3 is TGTGCCAGCAGTCCCAGGGGGGAAAACACTGAAGCTTTCTTT. This translates into CASSPRGENTEAFF.

The genes are TRBV30 and TRBJ2-7; 7 bases fit TRBD1. V lost 5 bases, J lost 3 bases, and 7 bases stayed unmatched. The CDR3 extends over 13 amino acids. Germline CDR1 reads GTSNPN; CDR2 reads SVGIG (reference sequence). CDR3 nucleotide sequence: TGTGCCTGGGCTACAGGGGAAAGCTACGAGCAGTACTTC. Its protein is CAWATGESYEQYF.

This clone appeared a single time. The chain links TRBV2 to TRBJ2-3; D possibly corresponds to TRBD2 (6 bases). The CDR3 extends over 16 amino acids. Germline-derived CDR1 and CDR2 are SNHLY and FYNNEI. Trimming stripped 8 bases from V and 0 bases from J, with 18 bases between. CDR3 sequence reads: CASVRDSGTSTDTQYF. In nucleotides, the CDR3 is TGTGCCAGCGTTCGCGACTCCGGGACTAGCACAGATACGCAGTATTTT.

CDR3 bases: TGCGCCAGCAAGGAGCAGGGGAGTTACGAGCAGTACTTC. It yields the protein CASKEQGSYEQYF. The chain combines TRBV5-1 with TRBJ2-7, with D possibly matching TRBD1 (6 bases). The germline V gene has CDR1 SGHRS and CDR2 YFSETQ. With 6 bases removed from V and 4 bases from J, the gap between germline ends came to 14 bases. This CDR3 is built from 13 residues. Filled out from reference TRBV5-1 and TRBJ2-7, the complete variable domain reads KAGVTQTPRYLIKTRGQQVTLSCSPISGHRSVSWYQQTPGQGLQFLFEYFSETQRNKGNFPGRFSGRQFSNSRSEMNVSTLELGDSALYLCASKEQGSYEQYFGPGTRLTVT.

V is TRBV7-9 and J is TRBJ2-5, with TRBD2 as a possible D gene (6 bases). The ends were cut back, 5 bases at V and 1 base at J, with 11 bases in the middle. Germline V CDR1 and CDR2: SEHNR, FQNEAQ (reference sequence). This CDR3 is 14 amino acids long. The CDR3 reads CASSTRGFQETQYF. The CDR3 bases are TGTGCCAGCAGCACCCGGGGGTTCCAAGAGACCCAGTACTTC.

The V and J genes are TRBV29-1 and TRBJ2-5; a weak D match, TRBD2 (6 bases). Between the trimmed V and J ends, which lost 3 bases and 0 bases, there was a span of 11 bases. CDR3 length: 14 amino acids. Germline V gives CDR1 SQVTM, CDR2 ANQGSEA. The CDR3 DNA follows: TGCAGCGTTGAGGGCGGGGACCACCAAGAGACCCAGTACTTC. This sequence encodes CSVEGGDHQETQYF.

The genes are TRBV7-9 and TRBJ1-5, with D maybe TRBD1 (5 bases). This CDR3 has 15 residues. In germline, CDR1 is SEHNR, CDR2 FQNEAQ (reference sequence). The V and J ends lost 2 bases and 7 bases respectively, with 15 bases between them. CDR3 residues: CASSLSGQGRQPQHF. CDR3 nucleotides: TGTGCCAGCAGCTTATCCGGCCAGGGTAGACAGCCCCAGCATTTT.

This rearrangement joins TRBV21-1 to TRBJ2-3; the DNA was not used to check the table's D call, TRBD2. TRBV21-1 is given as a pseudogene. The CDR3 spans 15 residues. DNA for the CDR3: TGTGCCAGCCAGGAGGGCGGGAGGTTCACAGATACGCAGTATTTT. Amino acids: CASQEGGRFTDTQYF.

The chain uses TRBV19 and TRBJ2-1; D is possibly TRBD1 (6 bases). V lost 5 bases and J lost 3, with 14 bases in between. The CDR3 extends over 15 amino acids. Germline CDR1 and CDR2: LNHDA and SQIVND (reference sequence). The CDR3: CASSPGDNYYNEQFF. Here the CDR3 DNA reads TGTGCCAGTAGTCCAGGGGACAATTACTACAATGAGCAGTTCTTC.

The rearrangement joins TRBV10-3 to TRBJ2-7, with a tentative D call TRBD2 (6 bases). There are 13 residues in the CDR3. With 3 bases removed from V and 6 bases from J, the gap between germline ends came to 12 bases. From germline, CDR1 is ENHRY and CDR2 SYGVKD. This chain's CDR3 is CAISERTKVEQYF. CDR3 coding DNA: TGTGCCATCAGTGAAAGGACTAAAGTCGAGCAGTACTTC.

This clone was observed a few times. This chain uses TRBV11-2 with TRBJ2-2, with TRBD2 matching 9 bases. V dropped 5 bases and J dropped 0; count of bases not matched to a gene: 10. This CDR3 contains 18 residues. Germline V gene data show CDR1 as SGHAT and CDR2 as FQNNGV. This CDR3 is CASSPAPAGGTNTGELFF. The DNA for the CDR3 is TGTGCCAGCAGCCCCGCCCCGGCGGGAGGGACGAACACCGGGGAGCTGTTTTTT.

The chain recombines TRBV30 with TRBJ2-1; 9 bases are a match to TRBD2. Germline V gene sequence: CDR1 GTSNPN, CDR2 SVGIG (reference sequence). J was trimmed by 12 bases and V by 0 bases; bases with no gene match: 6. This CDR3 spans 13 amino acids. CDR3 nucleotide sequence: TGTGCCTGGAGTGTGGCGGGGGGGCGCGGGCAGTTCTTC. This gives the protein CAWSVAGGRGQFF.

The chain links TRBV6-1 to TRBJ2-7; no clear D gene. The CDR3 length is 14 residues. With 3 bases removed from V and 3 bases from J, the gap between germline ends came to 12 bases. CDR1 is MNHNS, CDR2 SASEGT, per germline. The CDR3 spells CASSEGQPSYEQYF. CDR3 in DNA: TGTGCCAGCAGTGAGGGCCAGCCGAGCTACGAGCAGTACTTC.

This clone came up once. As DNA, the CDR3 is TGCAGTGCTAGGGACATAGCTGGCTACACCTTC. Translating it yields CSARDIAGYTF. The V gene is TRBV20-1, the J gene TRBJ1-2; tentatively, D is TRBD1 (5 bases). The V gene's germline CDR1 is DFQATT and CDR2 SNEGSKA (reference sequence). The germline V and J ends were trimmed by 3 bases and 7 bases, with 9 bases remaining between them. This CDR3 is 11 amino acids long.

The chain links TRBV7-9 to TRBJ2-1; 9 bases are a match to TRBD2. The V gene's germline CDR1 is SEHNR and CDR2 FQNEAQ (reference sequence). CDR3 size: 13 residues. V lost 3 bases to trimming and J lost 8 bases; unmatched junction nucleotides: 2. The CDR3 DNA follows: TGTGCCAGCAGCTTGACTAGCGGAGATGAGCAGTTCTTC. Translated: CASSLTSGDEQFF.

This rearrangement joins TRBV23-1 to TRBJ1-5; D possibly corresponds to TRBD1 (5 bases). TRBV23-1 is an ORF; its function is uncertain. The CDR3 contains 23 residues. V was clipped by 6 bases and J by 4 bases, with 40 bases between them. The CDR3 coding sequence is TGCGCCAGCAGCCGCCTGGGACCTAGTGCCCCCACGGGAGGGGCCAGGTCAAATCAGCCCCAGCATTTT. Amino acids: CASSRLGPSAPTGGARSNQPQHF.

In its sample, this clone was seen a few times. This chain uses TRBV9 with TRBJ1-2; 7 positions agree with TRBD1. This CDR3 is 13 amino acids long. Germline CDR1 SGDLS, CDR2 YYNGEE. V dropped 0 bases and J dropped 5; count of bases not matched to a gene: 1. The CDR3 sequence is CASSVGQGYGYTF. The CDR3 coding sequence is TGTGCCAGCAGCGTAGGACAGGGTTATGGCTACACCTTC.

A few counts support this clone. The rearrangement uses TRBV5-1 and TRBJ2-3; TRBD2 agrees at 7 bases. The ends lost 2 bases at V and 4 bases at J; junction bases unmatched: 10. The CDR3 runs 16 residues. Looked up from germline, CDR1 is SGHRS and CDR2 is YFSETQ. CDR3 nucleotides: TGCGCCAGCAGCTTTGACGGAGTAGCGGGTGCAGATACGCAGTATTTT. Protein sequence: CASSFDGVAGADTQYF.

The genes are TRBV29-1 and TRBJ1-1; D is unresolved. V was cut by 4 bases and J by 6 bases, with 21 bases left in between. The CDR3 is 15 residues long. Germline CDR1 reads SQVTM; CDR2 reads ANQGSEA. The CDR3 DNA is TGCAGCGTTGTTAACCTGAGAAGAGGCCTACCTGAAGCTTTCTTT. Residues: CSVVNLRRGLPEAFF. Full variable domain (missing parts from reference TRBV29-1 and TRBJ1-1): SAVISQKPSRDICQRGTSLTIQCQVDSQVTMMFWYRQQPGQSLTLIATANQGSEATYESGFVIDKFPISRPNLTFSTLTVSNMSPEDSSIYLCSVVNLRRGLPEAFFGQGTRLTVV.

J is TRBJ2-2 and V is TRBV7-9; 8 bases are shared with TRBD1. Germline V gene lookup returns CDR1 SEHNR and CDR2 FQNEAQ (reference sequence). CDR3 size: 17 residues. The trim removed 5 bases at V and 4 bases at J, leaving 12 bases unmatched. The CDR3 is CASSRTPTGAGTGELFF. CDR3 nucleotide sequence: TGTGCCAGCAGCCGAACTCCGACAGGGGCGGGCACCGGGGAGCTGTTTTTT.

This chain joins TRBV6-5 and TRBJ2-5, with a weak D call TRBD2 (5 bases). Germline V gene lookup returns CDR1 MNHEY and CDR2 SVGAGI. The CDR3 length is 15 residues. V was pared by 0 bases and J by 4 bases, with 12 bases between. CDR3 DNA: TGTGCCAGCAGTTACTCACGGAGGTTAGGAGAGACCCAGTACTTC. Translated: CASSYSRRLGETQYF.